This T cell receptor beta chain was sequenced during a study of cytomegalovirus exposure and HLA in healthy donors. The PCR was carried out with 60 Vbeta primers and 13 Jbeta primers. Measured with immunoSEQ multiplex PCR; TCRdb has only the in-frame clones, and not every one. Here the sample table reports about 120,000 clones. Germline V gives CDR1 MDHEN, CDR2 SYDVKM. CDR3 length: 15 residues. Trimming pared 5 bases from V and 3 bases from J, leaving 14 bases between. V is TRBV28 and J is TRBJ1-5, with D perhaps TRBD1 (5 bases). This TCR was recovered from a man between 18 and 29 years old in good health and CMV-seronegative. Sequenced material: PBMCs. CDR3 DNA sequence: TGTGCCAGCAGTCCTCGTGACAGACTCAATCAGCCCCAGCATTTT. This sequence encodes CASSPRDRLNQPQHF.